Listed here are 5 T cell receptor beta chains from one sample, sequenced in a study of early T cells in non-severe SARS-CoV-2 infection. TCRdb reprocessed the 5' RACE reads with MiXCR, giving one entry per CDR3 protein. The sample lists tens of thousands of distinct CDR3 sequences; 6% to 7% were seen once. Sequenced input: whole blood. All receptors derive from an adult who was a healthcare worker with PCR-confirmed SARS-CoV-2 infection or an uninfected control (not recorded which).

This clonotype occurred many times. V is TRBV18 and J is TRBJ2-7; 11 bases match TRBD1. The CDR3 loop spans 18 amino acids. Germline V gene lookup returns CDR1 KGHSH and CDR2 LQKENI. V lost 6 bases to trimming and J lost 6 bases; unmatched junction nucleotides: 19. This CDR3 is CASSTTTGQGAGPTEQYF. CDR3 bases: TGTGCCAGCTCTACAACCACAGGACAGGGGGCAGGTCCCACCGAGCAGTACTTC.

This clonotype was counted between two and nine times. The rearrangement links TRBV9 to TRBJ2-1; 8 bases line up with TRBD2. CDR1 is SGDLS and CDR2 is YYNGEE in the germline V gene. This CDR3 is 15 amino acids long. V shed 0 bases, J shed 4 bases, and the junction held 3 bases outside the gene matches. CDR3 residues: CASSVEGTRYNEQFF. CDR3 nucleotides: TGTGCCAGCAGCGTAGAGGGGACTAGATACAATGAGCAGTTCTTC.

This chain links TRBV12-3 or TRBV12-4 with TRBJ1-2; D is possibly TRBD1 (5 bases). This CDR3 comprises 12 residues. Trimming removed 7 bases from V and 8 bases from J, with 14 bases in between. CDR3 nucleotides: TGTGCCAGCATTCTGGCAGGGCACGGCTACACCTTC. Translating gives CASILAGHGYTF.

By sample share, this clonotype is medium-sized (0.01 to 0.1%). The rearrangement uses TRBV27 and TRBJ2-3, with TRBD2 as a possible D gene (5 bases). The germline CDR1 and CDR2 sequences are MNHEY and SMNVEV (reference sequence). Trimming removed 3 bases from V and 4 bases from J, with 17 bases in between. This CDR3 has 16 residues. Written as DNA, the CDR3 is TGTGCCAGCAGTTTCCTTCTAGCAAGCCGTGCAGATACGCAGTATTTT. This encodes CASSFLLASRADTQYF.

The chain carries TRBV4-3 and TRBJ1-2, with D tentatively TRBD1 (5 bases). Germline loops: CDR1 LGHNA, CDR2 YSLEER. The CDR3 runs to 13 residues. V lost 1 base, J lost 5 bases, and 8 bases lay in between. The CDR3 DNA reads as TGCGCCAGCAGCCAAGCAGGGTATTATGGCTACACCTTC. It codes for CASSQAGYYGYTF.